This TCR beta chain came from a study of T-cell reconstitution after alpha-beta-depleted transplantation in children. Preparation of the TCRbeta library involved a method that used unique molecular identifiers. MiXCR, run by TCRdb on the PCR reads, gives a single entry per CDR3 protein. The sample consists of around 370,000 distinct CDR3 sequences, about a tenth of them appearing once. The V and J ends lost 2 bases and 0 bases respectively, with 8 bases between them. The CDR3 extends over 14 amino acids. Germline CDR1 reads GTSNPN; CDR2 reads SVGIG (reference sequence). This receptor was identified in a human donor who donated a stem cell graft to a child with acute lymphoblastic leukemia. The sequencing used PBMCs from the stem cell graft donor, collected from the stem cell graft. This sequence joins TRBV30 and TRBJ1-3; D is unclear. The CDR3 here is CAWSRTRSGNTIYF. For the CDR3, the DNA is TGTGCCTGGAGTAGGACGCGCTCTGGAAACACCATATATTTT.